This TCR beta chain was sequenced for a study of shared clonotypes between healthy human individuals. Study overall: The study drew on a couple of women and a few men aged 18 to 49 as donors.

CDR3 length: 12 amino acids. Germline values: CDR1 MDHEN, CDR2 SYDVKM. Trimming took 6 bases from V and 8 from J, leaving 11 bases between them. Assay execution proceeded at the deep level. Genomic DNA per cell subset filled all wells of several immunoSEQ plates. Some clones are missing from TCRdb's copy, which holds only in-frame ones; the method was immunoSEQ multiplex PCR. Here the sample spans about 120,000 clones, about 71% being singletons. Source material: memory CD8+ T cells sorted from blood. The subset was: CD45RO+ cells pooled with CCR7-negative TemRA cells. The V and J genes are TRBV28 and TRBJ1-3, with TRBD1 as a possible D gene (6 bases). The clonotype was recovered from a woman aged 25 to 45 in good health. In nucleotides, the CDR3 is TGTGCCAGCAGGGGGGCTTTGGACACCATATATTTT. Translated, it gives CASRGALDTIYF.